These 26 T cell receptor beta chains were all obtained from the same sample, sequenced in a study of Graves' ophthalmopathy and Graves' hyperthyroidism. TCR beta CDR3 amplification used RNA transcripts. The library came from an HTBI-primed first-round RT-PCR and a second-round multiplex PCR. Via MiXCR, TCRdb re-called the multiplex PCR reads, giving one row per CDR3 protein. The sample contains about 380,000 distinct CDR3 sequences, roughly 15% of which appear only once. Sequenced input: peripheral blood. The source is a woman aged 18-29 years with stable Graves' hyperthyroidism.

There are many counts of this clonotype. This rearrangement joins TRBV18 to TRBJ2-5, with 12 bases matching TRBD2. Germline CDR1 KGHSH, CDR2 LQKENI. Trimming cost V 5 bases and J 4 bases; bases outside gene matches: 8. CDR3 length: 16 residues. CDR3 sequence reads: CASSTTSGGWIETQYF. The CDR3, as DNA: TGTGCCAGCTCAACGACTAGCGGGGGATGGATAGAGACCCAGTACTTC.

This clonotype came up many times. The chain combines TRBV6-2 or TRBV6-3 with TRBJ1-5, with TRBD1 identical over 7 bases. Germline CDR1 and CDR2: MNHEY and SVGEGT. CDR3 length: 16 residues. With 0 bases clipped from V and 5 bases from J, the junction kept 7 bases outside the gene matches. In DNA, the CDR3 is TGTGCCAGCAGTTACTCGATTGAACAGGGGTATCAGCCCCAGCATTTT. This translates into CASSYSIEQGYQPQHF.

V and J are TRBV6-2 or TRBV6-3 and TRBJ1-5, with 10 bases fitting TRBD1. Unmatched junction bases numbered 15, after V lost 5 bases and J lost 2 bases. Germline V gene data show CDR1 as MNHEY and CDR2 as SVGEGT. The CDR3 has 19 residues. The CDR3: CASSQTGTGAGEGNQPQHF. The CDR3 DNA follows: TGTGCCAGCAGTCAGACCGGGACAGGGGCCGGTGAGGGCAATCAGCCCCAGCATTTT.

This clonotype was picked up many times. The V gene is TRBV11-2, the J gene TRBJ1-6, with a tentative D call TRBD1 (5 bases). Germline CDR1 SGHAT, CDR2 FQNNGV. V lost 0 bases and J 10 bases, leaving 13 bases between the germline ends. This CDR3 comprises 15 residues. In DNA form, the CDR3 reads TGTGCCAGCAGCTTAGATGGCAGGGTGGGATCACCCCTCCACTTT. Protein: CASSLDGRVGSPLHF.

This clonotype was picked up one time. The gene calls are TRBV19 and TRBJ2-4; 9 bases map to TRBD2. Germline-derived CDR1 and CDR2 are LNHDA and SQIVND (reference sequence). Trimming at V came to 7 bases and at J to 2 bases, leaving 9 bases not matched to a gene. CDR3 length: 16 residues. The CDR3 here is CASTWSAGGTKNIQYF. CDR3 nucleotides: TGTGCCAGTACTTGGTCAGCGGGGGGAACCAAAAACATTCAGTACTTC. Full variable domain (remainder filled in from reference TRBV19 and TRBJ2-4): DGGITQSPKYLFRKEGQNVTLSCEQNLNHDAMYWYRQDPGQGLRLIYYSQIVNDFQKGDIAEGYSVSREKKESFPLTVTSAQKNPTAFYLCASTWSAGGTKNIQYFGAGTRLSVL.

This clonotype was seen ten or more times. The rearrangement uses TRBV20-1 and TRBJ1-1, with D possibly TRBD1 on 6 matching bases. The CDR3 runs to 13 residues. Germline V gene sequence: CDR1 DFQATT, CDR2 SNEGSKA (reference sequence). Trimming took off 3 bases at V and 6 bases at J, with 14 bases between the two ends. In DNA form, the CDR3 reads TGCAGTGCTAGCCCGGACAGACAAGCTGAAGCTTTCTTT. Its protein is CSASPDRQAEAFF.

The V and J genes are TRBV3-1 and TRBJ2-7; 8 positions agree with TRBD2. Germline V CDR1 and CDR2: LGHDT, YNNKEL (reference sequence). The junction had 6 bases not matched to a gene; V was cut back by 3 bases and J by 5 bases. The CDR3 length is 14 residues. CDR3 sequence (DNA): TGTGCCAGCAGCCAGGACCTAGCGGGCGACGAGCAGTACTTC. Residues: CASSQDLAGDEQYF.

This clonotype was picked up a small number of times. V is TRBV6-2 or TRBV6-3 and J is TRBJ1-5; D perhaps matches TRBD1 (6 bases). Trimming cost V 2 bases and J 0 bases, with 8 bases left between them. The CDR3 runs to 15 residues. Looked up from germline, CDR1 is MNHEY and CDR2 is SVGEGT. The CDR3 DNA is TGTGCCAGCAGTTACGGGGGCTTTAGCAATCAGCCCCAGCATTTT. Amino acids: CASSYGGFSNQPQHF.

At least ten counts were recorded for this clonotype. The rearrangement links TRBV6-5 to TRBJ1-2, with 7 bases fitting TRBD1. J gave up 4 bases and V 2 bases, and 7 bases lay outside the gene matches. The CDR3 extends over 15 amino acids. Germline CDR1 and CDR2: MNHEY and SVGAGI. The CDR3 sequence: CASSYRPGGGYGYTF. The CDR3 bases are TGTGCCAGCAGTTACAGGCCAGGGGGAGGCTATGGCTACACCTTC.

The chain joins TRBV18 to TRBJ1-2; D possibly corresponds to TRBD1 (5 bases). With 2 bases removed from V and 2 bases from J, the gap between germline ends came to 12 bases. The CDR3 runs to 15 residues. Germline V gene data show CDR1 as KGHSH and CDR2 as LQKENI. For the CDR3, the DNA is TGTGCCAGCTCACCAGGGACCGGAGGAAACTATGGCTACACCTTC. Protein sequence: CASSPGTGGNYGYTF. Supplemented by reference TRBV18 and TRBJ1-2, the full variable domain reads NAGVMQNPRHLVRRRGQEARLRCSPMKGHSHVYWYRQLPEEGLKFMVYLQKENIIDESGMPKERFSAEFPKEGPSILRIQQVVRGDSAAYFCASSPGTGGNYGYTFGSGTRLTVV.

In its sample, this clonotype was seen many times. The J gene is TRBJ2-7, the V gene TRBV28; D is possibly TRBD1 or TRBD2 (5 bases each). Germline V gene lookup returns CDR1 MDHEN and CDR2 SYDVKM. V was trimmed by 7 bases and J by 3 bases, leaving 19 bases between them. The CDR3 extends over 15 amino acids. CDR3 bases: TGTGCCAGCAACCCCGGGGCCTCACTCATCTACGAGCAGTACTTC. Its translation is CASNPGASLIYEQYF.

This clonotype appeared many times. This chain's CDR3 is CASSKPGQGGRGNQPQHF. The DNA of the CDR3 is TGTGCCAGTAGTAAGCCGGGACAGGGAGGTAGGGGCAATCAGCCCCAGCATTTT. This sequence joins TRBV19 and TRBJ1-5; 9 bases line up with TRBD1. The junction had 12 bases not matched to a gene; V was cut back by 4 bases and J by 2 bases. The germline V gene encodes CDR1 LNHDA and CDR2 SQIVND (reference sequence). This CDR3 contains 18 residues.

This clonotype was counted ten times or more. The rearrangement links TRBV6-2 or TRBV6-3 to TRBJ2-5, with 9 bases fitting TRBD1. The length of the CDR3 is 13 residues. V shed 5 bases and J 9 bases; nucleotides not matched to a gene: 7. Looked up from germline, CDR1 is MNHEY and CDR2 is SVGEGT. Written as DNA, the CDR3 is TGTGCCAGCAGTCGGGACAGGGACCAGCCCCAGTACTTC. Its translation: CASSRDRDQPQYF.

There are many counts of this clonotype. This chain connects TRBV6-1 to TRBJ1-1; D not certain. V dropped 4 bases and J dropped 1 base, with 10 bases sitting between them. This CDR3 spans 14 amino acids. CDR1 and CDR2 (germline): MNHNS, SASEGT. CDR3 coding DNA: TGTGCCAGCAGTGCAAAAGGACGGAACACTGAAGCTTTCTTT. Translating it yields CASSAKGRNTEAFF.

CDR3 DNA sequence: TGCGCCAGCAGCTTGGAAGGCAGTTGGACTGAAGCTTTCTTT. This encodes CASSLEGSWTEAFF. V and J are TRBV5-1 and TRBJ1-1, with D unresolved. V gave up 0 bases and J gave up 5 bases, with 11 bases separating them. Germline assignment: CDR1 SGHRS and CDR2 YFSETQ. The CDR3 sequence is 14 residues long.

This clonotype was recorded many times. The chain couples TRBV28 to TRBJ1-2, with 8 nucleotides matching TRBD1. V lost 8 bases to trimming and J lost 6 bases; unmatched junction nucleotides: 17. The CDR3 has 16 residues. The V gene's germline CDR1 is MDHEN and CDR2 SYDVKM. Here the CDR3 DNA reads TGTGCCAGCTCGGCCACGGGACAGGCTCCCCCGGATGGCTACACCTTC. It is translated as CASSATGQAPPDGYTF.

This clonotype was seen ten or more times. The gene calls are TRBV5-1 and TRBJ2-7; 9 positions match TRBD1. V shed 2 bases and J 4 bases; nucleotides not matched to a gene: 4. From germline, CDR1 is SGHRS and CDR2 YFSETQ. There are 14 residues in the CDR3. In DNA form, the CDR3 reads TGCGCCAGCAGCTTCGGGACAGGGCGGTACGAGCAGTACTTC. Residues: CASSFGTGRYEQYF.

The sample holds many counts of this clonotype. The rearrangement joins TRBV7-2 to TRBJ1-1; possibly TRBD1 for D (5 bases). Between the trimmed V and J ends, which lost 5 bases and 8 bases, there was a span of 15 bases. Germline V gene lookup returns CDR1 SGHTA and CDR2 FQGNSA. This CDR3 has 13 residues. DNA for the CDR3: TGTGCCAGCAGCACCCAGGGAGGGCAAGAAGCTTTCTTT. It is translated as CASSTQGGQEAFF.

This clonotype occurred many times. The rearrangement links TRBV20-1 to TRBJ2-5; tentatively, D is TRBD2 (7 bases). The CDR3 loop spans 14 amino acids. V shed 4 bases and J shed 5 bases, with 17 bases lying between them. Germline V gene sequence: CDR1 DFQATT, CDR2 SNEGSKA (reference sequence). The CDR3 sequence is CSATWGGAGETQYF. In DNA form, the CDR3 reads TGCAGTGCTACCTGGGGGGGGGCAGGCGAGACCCAGTACTTC.

This clonotype was found many times. The gene calls are TRBV6-5 and TRBJ2-7; D is unresolved. This CDR3 has 12 amino acids. The ends were cut back, 5 bases at V and 4 bases at J, with 9 bases in the middle. Germline CDR1 and CDR2: MNHEY and SVGAGI. CDR3 region: CASSDLEYEQYF. CDR3 DNA: TGTGCCAGCAGTGACCTCGAGTACGAGCAGTACTTC.

This chain links TRBV20-1 with TRBJ2-7; D possibly corresponds to TRBD1 (5 bases). V lost 0 bases and J lost 4, with 19 bases in between. CDR3 size: 16 residues. Germline-derived CDR1 and CDR2 are DFQATT and SNEGSKA (reference sequence). The CDR3 sequence: CSARDEKGIGVYEQYF. The CDR3 DNA reads as TGCAGTGCTAGAGATGAAAAGGGGATCGGTGTGTACGAGCAGTACTTC.

At least ten counts were recorded for this clonotype. The V gene is TRBV19, the J gene TRBJ1-3; no definite D call. Germline V lookup: CDR1 LNHDA, CDR2 SQIVND (reference sequence). The CDR3 contains 16 residues. Trimming stripped 5 bases from V and 0 bases from J, with 14 bases between. CDR3 region: CASSVRITSSGNTIYF. The CDR3 DNA follows: TGTGCCAGTAGTGTTCGGATCACAAGCTCTGGAAACACCATATATTTT.

This clonotype was detected only a few times. The V call is TRBV27, the J call TRBJ2-2; possibly TRBD1 or TRBD2 for D (6 bases each). V was cut by 6 bases and J by 7 bases, with 15 bases left in between. Germline lookup yields CDR1 MNHEY and CDR2 SMNVEV (reference sequence). This CDR3 has 14 amino acids. The CDR3 coding sequence is TGTGCCAGCAGCTGGGGGGCGCTTGGCGGGGAGCTGTTTTTT. Protein product: CASSWGALGGELFF.

This clonotype showed up many times. V is TRBV11-2 and J is TRBJ1-1; a weak D match, TRBD1 (6 bases). Between the trimmed V and J ends, which lost 5 bases and 7 bases, there was a span of 14 bases. The CDR3 length is 13 residues. CDR1 and CDR2 from the germline V gene are SGHAT and FQNNGV. In DNA form, the CDR3 reads TGTGCCAGCAGCCTCGACAGGATAGATGAAGCTTTCTTT. Protein: CASSLDRIDEAFF.

This clonotype occurred a few times. The chain has TRBV11-3 and TRBJ2-7; the D call may be TRBD1 or TRBD2 (6 bases each). Trimming pared 7 bases from V and 0 bases from J, leaving 16 bases between. The CDR3 is 15 amino acids. The germline gives CDR1 SGHNT, CDR2 YENEEA. The CDR3 DNA follows: TGTGCCAGCATCTTGGAGGGGGAGAGCTCCTACGAGCAGTACTTC. Its translation is CASILEGESSYEQYF.

The rearrangement links TRBV6-1 to TRBJ1-2; 8 bases align to TRBD1. V dropped 6 bases and J dropped 4; count of bases not matched to a gene: 13. CDR3 length: 16 residues. Germline V gene lookup returns CDR1 MNHNS and CDR2 SASEGT. CDR3 in DNA: TGTGCCAGCAGCTCTGCTCTACGACAGGGGAGCTATGGCTACACCTTC. Residues: CASSSALRQGSYGYTF.